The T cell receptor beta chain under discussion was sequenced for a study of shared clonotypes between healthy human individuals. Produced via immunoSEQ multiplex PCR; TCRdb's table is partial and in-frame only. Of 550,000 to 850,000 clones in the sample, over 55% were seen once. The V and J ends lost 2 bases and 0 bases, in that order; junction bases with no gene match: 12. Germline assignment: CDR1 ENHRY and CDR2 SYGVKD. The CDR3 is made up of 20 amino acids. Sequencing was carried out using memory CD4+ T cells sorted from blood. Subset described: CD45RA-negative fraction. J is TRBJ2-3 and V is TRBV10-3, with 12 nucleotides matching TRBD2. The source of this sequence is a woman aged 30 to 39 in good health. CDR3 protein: CAISETGLAGNRLSTDTQYF. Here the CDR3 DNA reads TGTGCCATCAGTGAGACTGGACTAGCGGGAAACCGCCTAAGCACAGATACGCAGTATTTT.